Each of the 21 T cell receptor beta chains below was sequenced from the same sample in a study of cytomegalovirus exposure and HLA in healthy donors. Only in-frame clones appear in the TCRdb table, and some are missing; sequencing was by immunoSEQ multiplex PCR. The data contain about 200,000 clones, over 65% of them seen just once; the ten biggest clones take up 4.5% to 6%. What was sequenced was PBMCs. The receptors here all came from a woman aged 18-30 years in good health and CMV-seronegative.

The J gene is TRBJ2-7, the V gene TRBV7-2; 13 nucleotides line up with TRBD2. The V and J ends lost 3 bases and 6 bases, in that order; junction bases with no gene match: 5. Per germline, CDR1 SGHTA and CDR2 FQGNSA. This CDR3 contains 15 residues. In nucleotides, the CDR3 is TGTGCCAGCAGCTTTTCCCGGACTAGCGGGAGCGAGCAGTACTTC. It is translated as CASSFSRTSGSEQYF.

The CDR3 here is CASSYPGGGKGYTF. As DNA, the CDR3 is TGTGCCAGCAGTTACCCGGGAGGGGGCAAGGGCTACACCTTC. The gene calls are TRBV28 and TRBJ1-2, with 7 bases matching TRBD1. Trimming cost V 4 bases and J 8 bases; bases outside gene matches: 10. CDR3 size: 14 residues. Germline V CDR1 and CDR2: MDHEN, SYDVKM.

The chain has TRBV11-2 and TRBJ2-1, with D possibly TRBD2 on 5 matching bases. Deletions cut 1 base from V and 7 bases from J, with 8 bases between. CDR1 is SGHAT and CDR2 is FQNNGV in the germline V gene. This CDR3 is built from 13 residues. DNA for the CDR3: TGTGCCAGCAGCTTAGGGGTAGCGAATGAGCAGTTCTTC. It yields the protein CASSLGVANEQFF.

The chain has TRBV5-6 and TRBJ1-1; 8 nucleotides match TRBD1. The CDR3 covers 15 residues. The J segment lost 3 bases and the V segment lost 3 bases, leaving 7 bases of the junction unmatched. Looked up from germline, CDR1 is SGHDT and CDR2 is YYEEEE. This CDR3 is CASSWQGAIDTEAFF. CDR3 bases: TGTGCCAGCAGCTGGCAGGGGGCGATTGACACTGAAGCTTTCTTT.

The CDR3 protein is CATSGARGGAYNEQFF. CDR3 DNA sequence: TGTGCCACCAGCGGTGCACGGGGGGGCGCCTACAATGAGCAGTTCTTC. The chain recombines TRBV15 with TRBJ2-1, with 8 bases lining up with TRBD2. The germline V gene encodes CDR1 LNHNV and CDR2 YYDKDF (reference sequence). The CDR3 totals 16 residues. The V and J ends lost 5 bases and 2 bases, in that order; junction bases with no gene match: 8.

The chain employs TRBV28 and TRBJ1-1; 7 bases map to TRBD1. Germline CDR1 reads MDHEN; CDR2 reads SYDVKM. Losses at the gene ends were 6 bases for V and 2 bases for J; bases not matched to a gene: 6. This CDR3 has 14 amino acids. CDR3 loop: CASRETGLNTEAFF. In nucleotides, the CDR3 is TGTGCCAGCAGAGAGACAGGGTTAAACACTGAAGCTTTCTTT.

V and J are TRBV18 and TRBJ2-7; 8 bases align to TRBD2. CDR1 is KGHSH, CDR2 LQKENI, per germline. The CDR3 loop spans 13 amino acids. V gave up 4 bases and J gave up 6 bases; unmatched junction bases: 5. The CDR3 spells CASSQRGTGEQYF. For the CDR3, the DNA is TGTGCCAGCTCACAGCGGGGGACGGGCGAGCAGTACTTC.

This clone has only one observation. The gene calls are TRBV5-1 and TRBJ2-5; TRBD2 aligns across 10 bases. Germline values: CDR1 SGHRS, CDR2 YFSETQ. Trimming cost V 4 bases and J 5 bases; bases outside gene matches: 8. The CDR3 covers 15 residues. In DNA, the CDR3 is TGCGCCAGCAGCCCCGCAGCGGGGGGGGTGGAGACCCAGTACTTC. Its protein is CASSPAAGGVETQYF.

This rearrangement joins TRBV7-8 to TRBJ2-7; TRBD2 agrees at 16 bases. Germline V gives CDR1 SGHVS, CDR2 FQNEAQ. This CDR3 contains 15 residues. Trimming removed 3 bases from V and 6 bases from J; junction bases left unmatched: 2. The CDR3 spells CASSFGTSGGGEQYF. The DNA of the CDR3 is TGTGCCAGCAGCTTTGGGACTAGCGGGGGGGGCGAGCAGTACTTC.

This clone was detected a few times. This sample includes further DNA sequences coding for the same CDR3. V usage is TRBV5-1 and J usage is TRBJ1-5; D may be TRBD1 (5 bases). Per germline, CDR1 SGHRS and CDR2 YFSETQ. V lost 0 bases and J 7 bases, leaving 8 bases between the germline ends. This CDR3 is built from 13 residues. The DNA for the CDR3 is TGCGCCAGCAGCTTGGACGGGGGACAGCCCCAGCATTTT. It yields the protein CASSLDGGQPQHF.

This clone appeared a single time. The chain recombines TRBV6-5 with TRBJ1-2, with D possibly being TRBD1 (6 bases). CDR1 is MNHEY and CDR2 is SVGAGI in the germline V gene. The CDR3 covers 12 residues. The germline V and J ends were trimmed by 4 bases and 8 bases, with 11 bases remaining between them. The CDR3 spells CASSSTGHGYTF. The CDR3 coding sequence is TGTGCCAGCAGTTCCACAGGGCACGGCTACACCTTC.

The J gene is TRBJ1-3, the V gene TRBV28; TRBD1 matches 7 bases. The CDR3 runs to 13 residues. CDR1 is MDHEN and CDR2 is SYDVKM in the germline V gene. The J segment lost 4 bases and the V segment lost 10 bases, leaving 7 bases of the junction unmatched. The CDR3 loop is CATMTGTGNTIYF. CDR3 nucleotide sequence: TGTGCCACCATGACAGGGACCGGAAACACCATATATTTT. Full variable domain (outside the CDR3, taken from reference TRBV28 and TRBJ1-3): DVKVTQSSRYLVKRTGEKVFLECVQDMDHENMFWYRQDPGLGLRLIYFSYDVKMKEKGDIPEGYSVSREKKERFSLILESASTNQTSMYLCATMTGTGNTIYFGEGSWLTVV.

The CDR3 loop is CASSNLAKGGTEAFF. The CDR3 nucleotides read TGTGCCAGTAGTAACCTCGCCAAGGGGGGCACTGAAGCTTTCTTT. The gene calls are TRBV19 and TRBJ1-1; perhaps TRBD1 as D (6 bases). The V and J ends lost 4 bases and 4 bases respectively, with 16 bases between them. Looked up from germline, CDR1 is LNHDA and CDR2 is SQIVND (reference sequence). CDR3 length: 15 amino acids. Looking up the rest from reference TRBV19 and TRBJ1-1 gives the full variable domain: DGGITQSPKYLFRKEGQNVTLSCEQNLNHDAMYWYRQDPGQGLRLIYYSQIVNDFQKGDIAEGYSVSREKKESFPLTVTSAQKNPTAFYLCASSNLAKGGTEAFFGQGTRLTVV.

This sequence joins TRBV15 and TRBJ2-7, with D possibly matching TRBD2 (5 bases). Germline CDR1 LNHNV, CDR2 YYDKDF (reference sequence). The V and J ends lost 0 bases and 2 bases respectively, with 8 bases between them. The CDR3 is 14 amino acids. The CDR3 is CATSRDRGTYEQYF. As DNA, the CDR3 is TGTGCCACCAGCAGAGATCGGGGAACCTACGAGCAGTACTTC. The variable domain in full, completed from reference TRBV15 and TRBJ2-7, reads DAMVIQNPRYQVTQFGKPVTLSCSQTLNHNVMYWYQQKSSQAPKLLFHYYDKDFNNEADTPDNFQSRRPNTSFCFLDIRSPGLGDTAMYLCATSRDRGTYEQYFGPGTRLTVT.

V gene TRBV20-1 combines with J gene TRBJ1-1, with 8 bases lining up with TRBD1. Per the germline V gene, CDR1 is DFQATT and CDR2 is SNEGSKA (reference sequence). With 6 bases clipped from V and 7 bases from J, the junction kept 1 base outside the gene matches. The length of the CDR3 is 10 residues. CDR3 nucleotide sequence: TGCAGTGCGGGGACAGGTGAAGCTTTCTTT. This translates into CSAGTGEAFF.

V gene TRBV27 combines with J gene TRBJ1-5, with D possibly being TRBD1 (5 bases). CDR3 length equals 15 residues. V was pared by 3 bases and J by 7 bases, with 16 bases between. Germline V gene data show CDR1 as MNHEY and CDR2 as SMNVEV (reference sequence). The CDR3 nucleotides are TGTGCCAGCAGTTTCTCTACCCAGGGTGGACAGCCCCAGCATTTT. Translating gives CASSFSTQGGQPQHF.

The chain links TRBV2 to TRBJ2-4; D is undetermined. This CDR3 comprises 10 residues. Between the trimmed V and J ends, which lost 6 bases and 5 bases, there was a span of 2 bases. CDR1 SNHLY and CDR2 FYNNEI come from the germline V gene. CDR3 region: CASSQNIQYF. The CDR3 DNA is TGTGCCAGCAGCCAAAACATTCAGTACTTC.

This sequence joins TRBV27 and TRBJ2-7; possible D gene TRBD2, 5 bases. The V end was cut by 3 bases, the J end by 2 bases, with 14 bases between. The germline CDR1 and CDR2 sequences are MNHEY and SMNVEV (reference sequence). The CDR3 extends over 15 amino acids. The CDR3 DNA is TGTGCCAGCAGTTTTAGGCTAGCAACAACCTACGAGCAGTACTTC. This translates into CASSFRLATTYEQYF.

The genes are TRBV18 and TRBJ2-5; TRBD1 might be the D (5 bases). V lost 3 bases and J lost 4, with 12 bases in between. CDR1 is KGHSH and CDR2 is LQKENI in the germline V gene. The CDR3 contains 14 residues. CDR3 nucleotide sequence: TGTGCCAGCTCACCCGGACAAAGGGGAGAGACCCAGTACTTC. It specifies CASSPGQRGETQYF.

The chain recombines TRBV5-1 with TRBJ2-3; 15 bases agree with TRBD2. The CDR3 sequence is 19 residues long. Germline values: CDR1 SGHRS, CDR2 YFSETQ. V was clipped by 4 bases and J by 2 bases; unmatched bases: 11. CDR3 protein: CASSVSGTSGRIITDTQYF. DNA of the CDR3: TGCGCCAGCAGCGTATCCGGGACTAGCGGGAGGATCATCACAGATACGCAGTATTTT. Drawing the rest from reference TRBV5-1 and TRBJ2-3, the complete variable domain is KAGVTQTPRYLIKTRGQQVTLSCSPISGHRSVSWYQQTPGQGLQFLFEYFSETQRNKGNFPGRFSGRQFSNSRSEMNVSTLELGDSALYLCASSVSGTSGRIITDTQYFGPGTRLTVL.

V is TRBV29-1 and J is TRBJ2-1, with 15 bases matching TRBD2. There are 15 residues in the CDR3. V dropped 6 bases and J dropped 7; count of bases not matched to a gene: 7. Germline assignment: CDR1 SQVTM and CDR2 ANQGSEA. CDR3 sequence: CSVITGTSGRNEQFF. DNA for the CDR3: TGCAGCGTCATTACCGGGACTAGCGGGAGGAATGAGCAGTTCTTC.